One sample yielded the 29 T cell receptor beta chains listed below, sequenced in a study of T cell responses to AZD1222 COVID-19 vaccine. Repertoires were generated with immunoSEQ multiplex PCR, while TCRdb's copy carries only in-frame clones and drops some. The data show roughly 100,000 clones, about 93% seen once. Material: peripheral blood, obtained on day 0 of AZD1222 vaccination. The source is an adult in good health.

The chain combines TRBV12-3 or TRBV12-4 with TRBJ2-7; possibly TRBD2 for D (6 bases). The V end lost 6 bases, the J end lost 2 bases, and 11 bases lay between the germline ends. The CDR3 sequence is 13 residues long. This CDR3 is CASRRGNAYEQYF. The CDR3 nucleotides read TGTGCCAGCAGACGCGGGAATGCCTACGAGCAGTACTTC.

The chain uses TRBV7-9 and TRBJ1-3; a weak D match, TRBD1 (5 bases). V lost 3 bases to trimming and J lost 3 bases, with 12 bases between them. The CDR3 extends over 15 amino acids. Germline V gives CDR1 SEHNR, CDR2 FQNEAQ (reference sequence). DNA of the CDR3: TGTGCCAGCAGCTTGGGGGGGACGTTTGGAAACACCATATATTTT. It encodes CASSLGGTFGNTIYF.

The rearrangement uses TRBV11-3 and TRBJ2-3; 9 positions agree with TRBD2. V lost 3 bases and J lost 5; bases outside the gene matches: 3. The CDR3 consists of 14 residues. Germline assignment: CDR1 SGHNT and CDR2 YENEEA. As DNA, the CDR3 is TGTGCCAGCAGCTTCCTTAGCGGGAGAGATACGCAGTATTTT. Protein: CASSFLSGRDTQYF.

Details on this clone: The junction departs from the called germline gene at one end, perhaps through a read error. J is TRBJ1-1 and V is TRBV20-1; 8 nucleotides line up with TRBD1. The CDR3 has 16 residues. Germline lookup yields CDR1 DFQATT and CDR2 SNEGSKA (reference sequence). CDR3 residues: CSPSESGGRIFTEAFF. CDR3 bases: TGCAGTCCTAGTGAATCAGGGGGCCGTATTTTCACTGAAGCTTTCTTT.

This chain joins TRBV15 and TRBJ1-6; TRBD1 matches at 8 bases. V lost 0 bases, J lost 7 bases, and 8 bases stayed unmatched. Germline V lookup: CDR1 LNHNV, CDR2 YYDKDF (reference sequence). CDR3 length: 17 residues. CDR3 sequence: CATSRDGRGRRNSPLHF. As DNA, the CDR3 is TGTGCCACCAGCAGAGATGGCAGGGGGCGCCGGAATTCACCCCTCCACTTT.

V usage is TRBV5-1 and J usage is TRBJ2-1; TRBD1 aligns across 8 bases. V trimming: 0 bases; J trimming: 10 bases; junction bases outside the gene matches: 6. The CDR3 has 14 amino acids. Germline values: CDR1 SGHRS, CDR2 YFSETQ. For the CDR3, the DNA is TGCGCCAGCAGCTTGGGGCAGGGGGCTGGAGAGCAGTTCTTC. Translated: CASSLGQGAGEQFF.

V usage is TRBV7-8 and J usage is TRBJ2-6; possible D gene TRBD2, 5 bases. CDR3 length: 15 residues. Trimming stripped 5 bases from V and 4 bases from J, with 12 bases between. Germline CDR1 reads SGHVS; CDR2 reads FQNEAQ. CDR3 protein: CASSARGGGANVLTF. As DNA, the CDR3 is TGTGCCAGCAGCGCCCGTGGAGGAGGGGCCAACGTCCTGACTTTC.

The chain combines TRBV19 with TRBJ2-1; D not resolved. Germline assignment: CDR1 LNHDA and CDR2 SQIVND (reference sequence). The CDR3 covers 12 residues. Trimming cost V 5 bases and J 8 bases, with 10 bases left between them. CDR3 region: CASSWAYDEQFF. For the CDR3, the DNA is TGTGCCAGTAGTTGGGCGTACGATGAGCAGTTCTTC.

The genes are TRBV2 and TRBJ1-5, with D possibly being TRBD1 (6 bases). V lost 6 bases and J 5 bases, leaving 17 bases between the germline ends. The germline CDR1 and CDR2 sequences are SNHLY and FYNNEI. This CDR3 region has 15 residues. CDR3 DNA sequence: TGTGCCAGCAGCGCAGGAGGGACACAAGATCAGCCCCAGCATTTT. It encodes CASSAGGTQDQPQHF.

This chain links TRBV29-1 with TRBJ1-5; TRBD1 matches 7 bases. CDR3 length: 13 residues. The germline V gene has CDR1 SQVTM and CDR2 ANQGSEA. The V gene end was trimmed by 5 bases and the J gene end by 4 bases; junction bases not matched to a gene: 5. In DNA, the CDR3 is TGCAGCGTTATCGAGACAGGGAATCAGCCCCAGCATTTT. Amino acids: CSVIETGNQPQHF. Variable domain in full (rest from reference TRBV29-1 and TRBJ1-5): SAVISQKPSRDICQRGTSLTIQCQVDSQVTMMFWYRQQPGQSLTLIATANQGSEATYESGFVIDKFPISRPNLTFSTLTVSNMSPEDSSIYLCSVIETGNQPQHFGDGTRLSIL.

This clone occurred a few times. The V and J genes are TRBV6-6 and TRBJ2-7; D gene unclear. Germline CDR1 MNHNY, CDR2 SVGAGI (reference sequence). The germline V and J ends were trimmed by 1 base and 2 bases, with 3 bases remaining between them. The CDR3 loop spans 12 amino acids. The chain's CDR3 is CASSYFPYEQYF. The CDR3 DNA follows: TGTGCCAGCAGTTACTTCCCCTACGAGCAGTACTTC.

CDR3 sequence (DNA): TGCGCCAGCAGCCCTGGGGCGGGGAACACCGGGGAGCTGTTTTTT. The encoded protein is CASSPGAGNTGELFF. The rearrangement links TRBV5-1 to TRBJ2-2; D may correspond to TRBD1 or TRBD2 (5 bases each). V was shortened by 4 bases and J by 1 base, with 11 bases between the two germline ends. Germline assignment: CDR1 SGHRS and CDR2 YFSETQ. The CDR3 runs to 15 residues.

This sequence joins TRBV4-1 and TRBJ1-2; D is uncertain. The CDR3 is 16 residues long. The germline CDR1 and CDR2 sequences are MGHRA and YSYEKL. V was shortened by 3 bases and J by 0 bases, with 14 bases between the two germline ends. The CDR3, as DNA: TGCGCCAGCAGCCATACTGACACCCAGACTAACTATGGCTACACCTTC. Protein: CASSHTDTQTNYGYTF.

This chain joins TRBV10-3 and TRBJ2-2, with TRBD1 as a possible D gene (6 bases). Germline values: CDR1 ENHRY, CDR2 SYGVKD. This CDR3 is 15 amino acids long. V was clipped by 4 bases and J by 0 bases, with 9 bases between them. DNA for the CDR3: TGTGCCATCAGTGTTCAGGGGCCGAACACCGGGGAGCTGTTTTTT. It is translated as CAISVQGPNTGELFF.

The V call is TRBV7-8, the J call TRBJ1-2, with D tentatively TRBD1 (5 bases). The CDR3 is 18 residues long. From germline, CDR1 is SGHVS and CDR2 FQNEAQ. Trimming removed 7 bases at V and 5 bases at J, with 29 bases between. The DNA for the CDR3 is TGTGCCAGCACTCCGTCGGGGCAACTCCTTGGAGATATTTATGGCTACACCTTC. It translates to CASTPSGQLLGDIYGYTF.

V usage is TRBV7-2 and J usage is TRBJ1-3; 8 nucleotides align to TRBD1. The CDR3 is 15 amino acids. Germline CDR1 reads SGHTA; CDR2 reads FQGNSA. The V segment lost 4 bases and the J segment 9 bases; nucleotides outside the gene matches: 11. CDR3 DNA sequence: TGTGCCAGCAGCTCGACAGGGGCCGGTGGTGTCACCATATATTTT. Residues: CASSSTGAGGVTIYF.

This chain links TRBV19 with TRBJ2-7; 10 nucleotides align to TRBD2. This CDR3 contains 16 residues. The ends lost 5 bases at V and 2 bases at J; junction bases unmatched: 9. The germline V gene has CDR1 LNHDA and CDR2 SQIVND (reference sequence). Written as DNA, the CDR3 is TGTGCCAGTAGTCCTAGCGGGAGTGTTTCGGCCTACGAGCAGTACTTC. Translating gives CASSPSGSVSAYEQYF. Variable domain in full (rest from reference TRBV19 and TRBJ2-7): DGGITQSPKYLFRKEGQNVTLSCEQNLNHDAMYWYRQDPGQGLRLIYYSQIVNDFQKGDIAEGYSVSREKKESFPLTVTSAQKNPTAFYLCASSPSGSVSAYEQYFGPGTRLTVT.

The chain couples TRBV19 to TRBJ1-3; D remains ambiguous. V lost 6 bases and J lost 0, with 9 bases in between. Germline CDR1 LNHDA, CDR2 SQIVND (reference sequence). The CDR3 length is 14 residues. The CDR3 reads CASRQLSSGNTIYF. The CDR3 DNA reads as TGTGCCAGTAGACAGCTGAGCTCTGGAAACACCATATATTTT.

This rearrangement joins TRBV6-2 or TRBV6-3 to TRBJ1-1; 9 bases are a match to TRBD1. The CDR3 sequence is 18 residues long. Germline CDR1 is MNHEY and CDR2 is SVGEGT. V trimming: 4 bases; J trimming: 4 bases; junction bases outside the gene matches: 16. The CDR3 is CASSSLSGQGIAGTEAFF. DNA for the CDR3: TGTGCCAGCAGTTCACTCTCGGGACAGGGTATCGCGGGCACTGAAGCTTTCTTT.

The chain is built from TRBV11-3 and TRBJ1-1, with D perhaps matching TRBD1 (6 bases). Trimming removed 4 bases from V and 1 base from J, with 19 bases in between. The CDR3 loop spans 17 amino acids. Germline loops: CDR1 SGHNT, CDR2 YENEEA. The CDR3 bases are TGTGCCAGCAGCTCTTGGAGAACAGGGAGGGGGAACACTGAAGCTTTCTTT. It encodes CASSSWRTGRGNTEAFF.

This clone came up a few times. The chain couples TRBV9 to TRBJ2-3, with 8 bases that match TRBD1. Germline V gene data show CDR1 as SGDLS and CDR2 as YYNGEE. The CDR3 loop spans 14 amino acids. With V trimmed by 4 bases and J by 4 bases, 5 bases remained unmatched. The CDR3 loop is CASSPRQGPDTQYF. CDR3 nucleotides: TGTGCCAGCAGCCCGAGACAGGGGCCAGATACGCAGTATTTT. Drawing the rest from reference TRBV9 and TRBJ2-3, the complete variable domain is DSGVTQTPKHLITATGQRVTLRCSPRSGDLSVYWYQQSLDQGLQFLIQYYNGEERAKGNILERFSAQQFPDLHSELNLSSLELGDSALYFCASSPRQGPDTQYFGPGTRLTVL.

This clone was recorded only once. The chain carries TRBV19 and TRBJ2-2; the D gene is possibly TRBD1 (6 bases). The CDR3 runs to 13 residues. CDR1 LNHDA and CDR2 SQIVND come from the germline V gene (reference sequence). Trimming removed 11 bases at V and 6 bases at J, with 16 bases between. CDR3 protein: CALLDRLSGELFF. CDR3 DNA sequence: TGTGCCCTGCTGGACAGACTTTCCGGGGAGCTGTTTTTT.

The rearrangement links TRBV19 to TRBJ1-2, with 8 bases fitting TRBD1. Trimming cost V 7 bases and J 5 bases; bases outside gene matches: 9. This CDR3 is 14 amino acids long. Germline CDR1 reads LNHDA; CDR2 reads SQIVND (reference sequence). The chain's CDR3 is CASTPGQGGYGYTF. The CDR3 DNA is TGTGCCAGTACCCCAGGACAGGGAGGTTATGGCTACACCTTC.

V is TRBV6-5 and J is TRBJ2-6, with 7 nucleotides matching TRBD2. The germline gives CDR1 MNHEY, CDR2 SVGAGI. V lost 5 bases to trimming and J lost 1 base; unmatched junction nucleotides: 2. CDR3 size: 15 residues. Here the CDR3 DNA reads TGTGCCAGCAGTATGGGAGGGTCTGGGGCCAACGTCCTGACTTTC. Its translation is CASSMGGSGANVLTF.

J is TRBJ2-1 and V is TRBV9; D unresolved. V was cut by 2 bases and J by 0 bases, with 9 bases left in between. This CDR3 region has 15 residues. Germline V gene sequence: CDR1 SGDLS, CDR2 YYNGEE. The CDR3 region has the DNA TGTGCCAGCAGCGTGGCGGAGAGCTCCTACAATGAGCAGTTCTTC. This gives the protein CASSVAESSYNEQFF.

The chain has TRBV5-3 and TRBJ2-7, with 8 nucleotides matching TRBD2. TRBV5-3 is treated as an ORF (open reading frame) with a function not yet certain. Trimming at V came to 4 bases and at J to 2 bases, leaving 8 bases not matched to a gene. The CDR3 sequence is 15 residues long. CDR3 sequence (DNA): TGTGCCAGAAGCCCGACCGGGAGGGTTACCTACGAGCAGTACTTC. Translated: CARSPTGRVTYEQYF.

This chain connects TRBV19 to TRBJ2-7; TRBD1 or TRBD2 may be the D gene (5 bases each). With 4 bases removed from V and 1 base from J, the gap between germline ends came to 11 bases. CDR1 LNHDA and CDR2 SQIVND come from the germline V gene (reference sequence). The CDR3 spans 14 residues. This CDR3 reads CASSTGTGSYEQYF. Written as DNA, the CDR3 is TGTGCCAGTAGTACTGGGACGGGATCCTACGAGCAGTACTTC.

This rearrangement joins TRBV6-5 to TRBJ1-2, with D uncertain. Trimming removed 2 bases at V and 5 bases at J, with 12 bases between. In germline, CDR1 is MNHEY, CDR2 SVGAGI. The CDR3 length is 14 residues. The DNA for the CDR3 is TGTGCCAGCAGTTACGGTGGCGCTCAGTATGGCTACACCTTC. Translation gives CASSYGGAQYGYTF.

The V gene is TRBV9, the J gene TRBJ2-4; TRBD2 aligns across 9 bases. Trimming removed 3 bases from V and 5 bases from J; junction bases left unmatched: 9. CDR1 and CDR2 from the germline V gene are SGDLS and YYNGEE. The CDR3 has 16 residues. This CDR3 reads CASSAGLATRENIQYF. In DNA, the CDR3 is TGTGCCAGCAGCGCGGGACTAGCTACGAGGGAAAACATTCAGTACTTC. Together with reference TRBV9 and TRBJ2-4, the CDR3 gives the full variable domain: DSGVTQTPKHLITATGQRVTLRCSPRSGDLSVYWYQQSLDQGLQFLIQYYNGEERAKGNILERFSAQQFPDLHSELNLSSLELGDSALYFCASSAGLATRENIQYFGAGTRLSVL.